A single sample is the source of the 8 T cell receptor beta chains below, sequenced in a study of regulatory T cells in long-lasting Graves disease listed by TCRdb under 2021. The time point label here, explained by the study, means: newly diagnosed GD, antithyroid drugs for less than 3 months. For both TCR sequencing and RNA sequencing, RNA was extracted from PBMCs in TRIzol. Library creation used multiplex PCR. The run used an Illumina HiSeq 4000. iRepertoire HTBI primers and Arm-PCR amplification of CDR3 regions were used to construct TCR beta libraries. Using fastp trimming at Q25 and MiXCR clonotype assembly, TCRdb reanalyzed the public sequencing data and kept in-frame beta chains. CDR3 protein duplicates are merged, each entry listing the most common genes and DNA. Here the sample has roughly 530,000 distinct CDR3 sequences; roughly 16% occur a single time. Clones ranked in the top ten supply 25% of the sample.

The same specimen was also included in a second study, on T cells in Graves' hyperthyroidism and ophthalmopathy.

Here the sequenced sample was peripheral blood mononuclear cells (PBMCs), taken at new diagnosis, from a patient treated with antithyroid drugs. The receptor set was obtained from a woman aged 35-65 years with Graves disease. Donor details come from another sample of the same person, matched by shared clones.

J is TRBJ2-3 and V is TRBV27; weak D call: TRBD1 (6 bases). V shed 7 bases and J shed 0 bases, with 14 bases lying between them. The CDR3 is 15 amino acids. Germline V CDR1 and CDR2: MNHEY, SMNVEV (reference sequence). CDR3 loop: CASKTVQGSTDTQYF. The CDR3 DNA sequence: TGTGCCAGCAAAACAGTTCAGGGGAGCACAGATACGCAGTATTTT.

In its sample, this clonotype was seen many times. V is TRBV6-1 and J is TRBJ1-1, with D tentatively TRBD1 (6 bases). This CDR3 has 16 amino acids. Between the trimmed V and J ends, which lost 7 bases and 4 bases, there was a span of 22 bases. Per germline, CDR1 MNHNS and CDR2 SASEGT. The CDR3 DNA follows: TGTGCCAGCACTACCGCGGGCTGGGGGCAGGTCACTGAAGCTTTCTTT. Its protein is CASTTAGWGQVTEAFF.

This clonotype occurred many times. This rearrangement joins TRBV5-5 to TRBJ2-1, with TRBD1 matching 10 bases. This CDR3 contains 15 residues. V trimming: 4 bases; J trimming: 5 bases; junction bases outside the gene matches: 6. Germline CDR1 and CDR2: SGHKS and YYEKEE (reference sequence). CDR3 bases: TGTGCCAGCAGCGGTTCGGGACAGGGGCACAATGAGCAGTTCTTC. It is translated as CASSGSGQGHNEQFF.

Many counts were recorded for this clonotype. The chain carries TRBV5-4 and TRBJ1-1, with 8 positions matching TRBD1. J was trimmed by 6 bases and V by 3 bases; bases with no gene match: 7. The V gene's germline CDR1 is SGHNT and CDR2 YYREEE (reference sequence). The CDR3 spans 14 residues. CDR3 nucleotide sequence: TGTGCCAGCAGCTCCTCAGGGGGCTCCCCTGAAGCTTTCTTT. Amino acids: CASSSSGGSPEAFF. Drawing the rest from reference TRBV5-4 and TRBJ1-1, the complete variable domain is ETGVTQSPTHLIKTRGQQVTLRCSSQSGHNTVSWYQQALGQGPQFIFQYYREEENGRGNFPPRFSGLQFPNYSSELNVNALELDDSALYLCASSSSGGSPEAFFGQGTRLTVV.

This clonotype was detected only once. One end of the junction does not line up with germline, which may come from a read error. The chain has TRBV12-5 and TRBJ2-1, with a tentative D call TRBD1 (5 bases). Per germline, CDR1 LGHNT and CDR2 FRNRAP. This CDR3 is built from 17 residues. The CDR3 here is CASGLASQGKAYDEQFF. CDR3 coding DNA: TGTGCTAGTGGGTTGGCCTCTCAGGGTAAAGCCTACGATGAGCAGTTCTTC.

The genes are TRBV9 and TRBJ2-3, with 13 bases that match TRBD2. The V and J ends lost 0 bases and 2 bases, in that order; junction bases with no gene match: 6. The germline gives CDR1 SGDLS, CDR2 YYNGEE. The CDR3 consists of 18 residues. CDR3 loop: CASSVGLAGGLNTDTQYF. Here the CDR3 DNA reads TGTGCCAGCAGCGTAGGACTAGCGGGGGGACTAAACACAGATACGCAGTATTTT.

This clonotype has a count of ten or more. The CDR3 here is CASSQGLRDTEAFF. DNA of the CDR3: TGTGCCAGCAGCCAAGGTCTCAGGGATACTGAAGCTTTCTTT. The chain carries TRBV3-1 and TRBJ1-1, with D possibly being TRBD1 (5 bases). Germline-derived CDR1 and CDR2 are LGHDT and YNNKEL (reference sequence). V was trimmed by 1 base and J by 5 bases, leaving 11 bases between them. This CDR3 has 14 amino acids.

This chain joins TRBV29-1 and TRBJ1-1, with D possibly matching TRBD1 (5 bases). The CDR3 loop spans 15 amino acids. CDR1 and CDR2 (germline): SQVTM, ANQGSEA. Trimming removed 0 bases at V and 1 base at J, with 12 bases between. CDR3 region: CSVEDSRQGNTEAFF. Written as DNA, the CDR3 is TGCAGCGTTGAAGATAGTCGGCAGGGGAACACTGAAGCTTTCTTT.